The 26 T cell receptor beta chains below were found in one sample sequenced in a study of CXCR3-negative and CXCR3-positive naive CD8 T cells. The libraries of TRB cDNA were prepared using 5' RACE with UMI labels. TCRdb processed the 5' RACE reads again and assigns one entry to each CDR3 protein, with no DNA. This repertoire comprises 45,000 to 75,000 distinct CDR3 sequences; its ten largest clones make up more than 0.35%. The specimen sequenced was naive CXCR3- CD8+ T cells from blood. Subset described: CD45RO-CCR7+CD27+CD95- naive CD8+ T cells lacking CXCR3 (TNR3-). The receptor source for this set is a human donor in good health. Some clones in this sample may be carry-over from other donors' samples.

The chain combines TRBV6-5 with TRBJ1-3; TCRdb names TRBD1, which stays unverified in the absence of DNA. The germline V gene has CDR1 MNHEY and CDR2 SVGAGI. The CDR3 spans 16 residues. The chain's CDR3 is CASSYSKGAPGNTIYF.

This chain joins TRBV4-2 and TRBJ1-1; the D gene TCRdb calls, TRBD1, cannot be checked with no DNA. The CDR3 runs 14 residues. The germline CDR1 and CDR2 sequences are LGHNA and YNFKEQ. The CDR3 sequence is CASSNRQGGTEAFF.

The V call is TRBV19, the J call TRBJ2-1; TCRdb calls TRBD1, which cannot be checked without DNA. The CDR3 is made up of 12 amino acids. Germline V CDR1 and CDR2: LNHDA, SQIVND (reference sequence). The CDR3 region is CASSPGQAGQFF.

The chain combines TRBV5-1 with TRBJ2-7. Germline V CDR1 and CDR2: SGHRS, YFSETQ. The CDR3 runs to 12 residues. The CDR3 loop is CASSPNAHEQYF.

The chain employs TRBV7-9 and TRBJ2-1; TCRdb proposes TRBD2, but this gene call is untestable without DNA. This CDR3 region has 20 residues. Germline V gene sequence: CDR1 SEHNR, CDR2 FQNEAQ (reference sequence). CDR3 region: CASSLAWILAGGTNYNEQFF.

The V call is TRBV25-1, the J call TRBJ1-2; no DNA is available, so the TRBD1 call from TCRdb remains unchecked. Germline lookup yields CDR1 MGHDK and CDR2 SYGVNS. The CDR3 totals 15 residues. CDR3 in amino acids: CASSEDPERPHGYTF.

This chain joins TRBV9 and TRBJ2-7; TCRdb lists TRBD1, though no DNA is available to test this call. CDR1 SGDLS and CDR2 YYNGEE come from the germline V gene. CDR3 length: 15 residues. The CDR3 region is CASSVGIGTADEQYF.

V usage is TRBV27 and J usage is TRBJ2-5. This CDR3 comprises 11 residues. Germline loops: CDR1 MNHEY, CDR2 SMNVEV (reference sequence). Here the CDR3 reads CASLWGETQYF.

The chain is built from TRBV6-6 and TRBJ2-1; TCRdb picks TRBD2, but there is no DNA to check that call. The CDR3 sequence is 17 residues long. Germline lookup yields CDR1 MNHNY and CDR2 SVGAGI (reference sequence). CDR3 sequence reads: CASSYSIASGRYNEQFF.

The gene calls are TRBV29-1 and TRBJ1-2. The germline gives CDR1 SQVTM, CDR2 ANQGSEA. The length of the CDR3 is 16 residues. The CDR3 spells CSVEAEAALSNYGYTF.

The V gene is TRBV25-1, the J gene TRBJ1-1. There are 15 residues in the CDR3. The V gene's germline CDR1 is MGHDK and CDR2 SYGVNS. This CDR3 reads CASSVRAYQDTEAFF.

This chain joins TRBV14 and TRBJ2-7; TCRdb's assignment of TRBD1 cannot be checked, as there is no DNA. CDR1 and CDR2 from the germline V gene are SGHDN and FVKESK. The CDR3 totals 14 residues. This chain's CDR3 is CASSQETGGYEQYF.

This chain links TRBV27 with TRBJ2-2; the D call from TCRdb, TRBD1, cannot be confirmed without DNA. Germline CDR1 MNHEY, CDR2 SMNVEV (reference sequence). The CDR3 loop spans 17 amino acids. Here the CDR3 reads CASSPYLGDRVTGELFF.

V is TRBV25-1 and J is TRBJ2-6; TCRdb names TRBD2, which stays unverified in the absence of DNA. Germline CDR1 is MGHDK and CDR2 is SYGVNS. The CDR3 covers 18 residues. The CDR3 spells CASSELGGLDSGANVLTF.

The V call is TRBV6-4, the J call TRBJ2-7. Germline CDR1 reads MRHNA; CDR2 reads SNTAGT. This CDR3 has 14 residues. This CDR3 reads CASSPTLYSYEQYF.

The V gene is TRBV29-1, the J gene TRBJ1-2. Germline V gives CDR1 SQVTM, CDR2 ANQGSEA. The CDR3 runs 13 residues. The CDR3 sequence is CSALFGRDYGYTF. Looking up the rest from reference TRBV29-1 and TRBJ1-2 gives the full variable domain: SAVISQKPSRDICQRGTSLTIQCQVDSQVTMMFWYRQQPGQSLTLIATANQGSEATYESGFVIDKFPISRPNLTFSTLTVSNMSPEDSSIYLCSALFGRDYGYTFGSGTRLTVV.

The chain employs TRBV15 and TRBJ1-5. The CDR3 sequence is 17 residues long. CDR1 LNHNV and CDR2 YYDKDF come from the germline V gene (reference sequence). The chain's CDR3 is CATSRIKGRQDNQPQHF.

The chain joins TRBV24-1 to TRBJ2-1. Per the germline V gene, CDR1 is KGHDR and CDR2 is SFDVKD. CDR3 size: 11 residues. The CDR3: CATSDLIEQFF.

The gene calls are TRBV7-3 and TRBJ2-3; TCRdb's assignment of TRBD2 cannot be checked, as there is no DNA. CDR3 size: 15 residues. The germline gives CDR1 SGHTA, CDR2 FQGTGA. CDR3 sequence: CASTLSGSSTDTQYF.

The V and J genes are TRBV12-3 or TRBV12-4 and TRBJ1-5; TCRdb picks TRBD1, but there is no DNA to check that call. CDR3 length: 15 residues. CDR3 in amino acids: CASSTRTDYNQPQHF.

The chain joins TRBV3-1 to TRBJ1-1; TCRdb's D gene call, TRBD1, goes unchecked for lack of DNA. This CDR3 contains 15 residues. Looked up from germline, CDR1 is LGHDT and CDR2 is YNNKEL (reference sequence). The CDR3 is CASSRPGTGDGEAFF.

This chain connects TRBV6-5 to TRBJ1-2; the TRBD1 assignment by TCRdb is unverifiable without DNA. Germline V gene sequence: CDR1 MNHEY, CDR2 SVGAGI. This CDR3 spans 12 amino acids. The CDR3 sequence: CASRRQGDGYTF.

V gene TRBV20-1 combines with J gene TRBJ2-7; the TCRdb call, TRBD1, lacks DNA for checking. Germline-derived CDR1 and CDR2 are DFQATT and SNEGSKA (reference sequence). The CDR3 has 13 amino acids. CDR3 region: CSARTGTAYKQYF.

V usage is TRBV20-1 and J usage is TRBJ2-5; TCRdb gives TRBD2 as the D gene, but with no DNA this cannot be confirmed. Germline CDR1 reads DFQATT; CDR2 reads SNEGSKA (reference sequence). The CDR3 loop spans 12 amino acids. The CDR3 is CSAAGGLETQYF.

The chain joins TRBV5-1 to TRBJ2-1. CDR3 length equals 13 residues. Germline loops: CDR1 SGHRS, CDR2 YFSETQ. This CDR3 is CASSLASGNEQFF.

The CDR3 sequence: CASSSSPTSGDTQYF. The chain uses TRBV7-3 and TRBJ2-3; the TCRdb D gene call, TRBD2, has no DNA to confirm it. Germline V gene lookup returns CDR1 SGHTA and CDR2 FQGTGA. This CDR3 contains 15 residues.